A single sample gave rise to the 15 T cell receptor beta chains below, sequenced in a study of graft-versus-host responses after intestinal transplantation. These TCRs are of unknown antigen specificity. Repertoires were generated with immunoSEQ multiplex PCR, while TCRdb's copy carries only in-frame clones and drops some. In the table there are over 85,000 clones, about 94% of which are singletons. The specimen was unstimulated CD4+ T cells sorted from spleen or lymph node cells, collected before transplant. Source of these receptors: a human donor who was the organ donor for an intestinal transplant.

The sample holds one count of this clone. The rearrangement links TRBV5-4 to TRBJ1-1; D gene ambiguous. Trimming removed 4 bases at V and 11 bases at J, with 18 bases between. CDR3 size: 13 residues. Germline CDR1 SGHNT, CDR2 YYREEE (reference sequence). The chain's CDR3 is CASSQTDRSGAFF. CDR3 in DNA: TGTGCCAGCAGCCAAACCGACCGATCAGGCGCTTTCTTT.

This clone was recorded a few times. The chain joins TRBV7-2 to TRBJ1-1; D gene uncertain. The V gene's germline CDR1 is SGHTA and CDR2 FQGNSA. This CDR3 has 14 residues. The ends were cut back, 0 bases at V and 4 bases at J, with 9 bases in the middle. The CDR3 loop reads CASSLAGRITEAFF. The CDR3 nucleotides read TGTGCCAGCAGCTTAGCAGGGAGGATCACTGAAGCTTTCTTT.

This rearrangement joins TRBV11-2 to TRBJ2-3; no definite D call. The CDR3 runs 14 residues. Germline V lookup: CDR1 SGHAT, CDR2 FQNNGV. V lost 0 bases and J 11 bases, leaving 15 bases between the germline ends. The CDR3 loop reads CASSLDLAGVGQYF. The CDR3 DNA is TGTGCCAGCAGCTTAGATTTGGCTGGGGTAGGGCAGTATTTT.

DNA for the CDR3: TGTGCCAGCAGCCTTGACAGGGCGCGAAACACCATATATTTT. Its protein product is CASSLDRARNTIYF. The chain uses TRBV14 and TRBJ1-3; 7 nucleotides align to TRBD1. V was pared by 4 bases and J by 5 bases, with 5 bases of the junction left unmatched. CDR1 and CDR2 (germline): SGHDN, FVKESK. This CDR3 region has 14 residues.

The V and J genes are TRBV5-6 and TRBJ2-7; 7 bases map to TRBD1. Germline lookup yields CDR1 SGHDT and CDR2 YYEEEE. V dropped 1 base and J dropped 6; count of bases not matched to a gene: 10. CDR3 length: 15 amino acids. This CDR3 reads CASSLLSTGDLEQYF. DNA for the CDR3: TGTGCCAGCAGCTTGCTTTCAACAGGGGATCTCGAGCAGTACTTC.

J is TRBJ2-4 and V is TRBV4-3; D is unresolved. Trimming cost V 0 bases and J 0 bases, with 9 bases left between them. Looked up from germline, CDR1 is LGHNA and CDR2 is YSLEER. The CDR3 runs 16 residues. CDR3 in DNA: TGCGCCAGCAGCCAAGAGCTGGGTTCAGCCAAAAACATTCAGTACTTC. It yields the protein CASSQELGSAKNIQYF.

The rearrangement links TRBV4-2 to TRBJ2-1; D is possibly TRBD1 (6 bases). V lost 4 bases to trimming and J lost 0 bases, with 13 bases between them. Germline V CDR1 and CDR2: LGHNA, YNFKEQ. The CDR3 spans 16 residues. The CDR3 region is CASSPPQGSSYNEQFF. CDR3 sequence (DNA): TGTGCCAGCAGCCCCCCCCAGGGGAGCTCCTACAATGAGCAGTTCTTC.

A single count supports this clone. The chain uses TRBV30 and TRBJ1-5; 7 bases are shared with TRBD1. Germline loops: CDR1 GTSNPN, CDR2 SVGIG (reference sequence). The CDR3 loop spans 14 amino acids. J gave up 4 bases and V 4 bases, and 7 bases lay outside the gene matches. The CDR3 DNA reads as TGTGCCTGGAATACGGGACAGTCAAATCAGCCCCAGCATTTT. Amino acids: CAWNTGQSNQPQHF. The full variable domain, completed using reference TRBV30 and TRBJ1-5, is SQTIHQWPATLVQPVGSPLSLECTVEGTSNPNLYWYRQAAGRGLQLLFYSVGIGQISSEVPQNLSASRPQDRQFILSSKKLLLSDSGFYLCAWNTGQSNQPQHFGDGTRLSIL.

The rearrangement joins TRBV6-6 to TRBJ1-5, with 9 bases identical to TRBD1. Germline V gene data show CDR1 as MNHNY and CDR2 as SVGAGI (reference sequence). V trimming: 2 bases; J trimming: 7 bases; junction bases outside the gene matches: 6. The CDR3 is 15 residues long. The CDR3 nucleotides are TGTGCCAGCAGTTACCGACAGGGGGACCCGCAGCCCCAGCATTTT. Amino acids: CASSYRQGDPQPQHF.

The rearrangement links TRBV28 to TRBJ1-4, with 9 nucleotides matching TRBD1. The V and J ends lost 6 bases and 5 bases, in that order; junction bases with no gene match: 7. CDR3 length: 15 residues. Germline V gene sequence: CDR1 MDHEN, CDR2 SYDVKM. CDR3 bases: TGTGCCAGCAGACTCGGACAGGGGCGAAATGAAAAACTGTTTTTT. This codes for CASRLGQGRNEKLFF.

The chain joins TRBV10-3 to TRBJ1-2; 8 bases match TRBD1. This CDR3 comprises 14 residues. Germline CDR1 ENHRY, CDR2 SYGVKD. The junction had 11 bases not matched to a gene; V was cut back by 10 bases and J by 4 bases. CDR3 nucleotide sequence: TGTGCCACACAGGGACAGGTGACGCCCTATGGCTACACCTTC. Its protein is CATQGQVTPYGYTF.

The count of this clone is one. J is TRBJ1-1 and V is TRBV28; D is possibly TRBD1 (5 bases). Germline loops: CDR1 MDHEN, CDR2 SYDVKM. Trimming took off 1 base at V and 2 bases at J, with 17 bases between the two ends. The CDR3 is 17 amino acids. The CDR3: CASSLFPNSGLNTEAFF. Written as DNA, the CDR3 is TGTGCCAGCAGTTTATTCCCTAATTCGGGGCTCAACACTGAAGCTTTCTTT.

The chain recombines TRBV6-1 with TRBJ1-2; tentatively, D is TRBD1 (5 bases). Germline V gene data show CDR1 as MNHNS and CDR2 as SASEGT. Trimming shortened V by 0 bases and J by 3 bases, and 11 bases separated the two germline ends. The CDR3 runs to 15 residues. CDR3 amino acids: CASSEAGTPDYGYTF. CDR3 sequence (DNA): TGTGCCAGCAGTGAAGCCGGGACGCCCGACTATGGCTACACCTTC.

The chain couples TRBV7-3 to TRBJ2-4, with TRBD1 matching 8 bases. Germline V CDR1 and CDR2: SGHTA, FQGTGA. Trimming cost V 2 bases and J 8 bases; bases outside gene matches: 8. This CDR3 spans 15 amino acids. This CDR3 reads CASSLGRGQGDIQYF. CDR3 nucleotide sequence: TGTGCCAGCAGCTTAGGCAGGGGGCAAGGGGACATTCAGTACTTC.

The chain links TRBV5-6 to TRBJ2-1; TRBD1 aligns across 9 bases. Germline V gene data show CDR1 as SGHDT and CDR2 as YYEEEE. This CDR3 has 16 amino acids. V shed 5 bases and J 3 bases; nucleotides not matched to a gene: 9. CDR3: CASRRTGQGNYNEQFF. The CDR3 nucleotides are TGTGCCAGCAGGCGAACGGGACAGGGCAACTACAATGAGCAGTTCTTC.